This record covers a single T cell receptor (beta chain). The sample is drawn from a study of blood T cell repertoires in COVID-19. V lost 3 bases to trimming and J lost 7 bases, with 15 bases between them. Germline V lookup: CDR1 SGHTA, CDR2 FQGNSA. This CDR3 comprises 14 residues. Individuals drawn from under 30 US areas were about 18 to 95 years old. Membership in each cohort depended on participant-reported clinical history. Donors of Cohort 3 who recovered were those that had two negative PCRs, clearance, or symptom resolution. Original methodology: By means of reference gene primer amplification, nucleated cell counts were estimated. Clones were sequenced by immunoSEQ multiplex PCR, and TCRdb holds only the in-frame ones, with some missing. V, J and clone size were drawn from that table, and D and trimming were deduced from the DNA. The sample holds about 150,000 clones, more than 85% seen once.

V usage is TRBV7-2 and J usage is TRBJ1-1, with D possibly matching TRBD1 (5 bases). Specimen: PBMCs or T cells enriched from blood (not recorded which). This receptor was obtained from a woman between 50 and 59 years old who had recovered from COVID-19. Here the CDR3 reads CASSFTWTPSEAFF. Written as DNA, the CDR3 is TGTGCCAGCAGCTTTACGTGGACACCGAGTGAAGCTTTCTTT.